The 8 T cell receptor beta chains listed next were all sequenced from one sample in a study of blood T cell repertoires in COVID-19. Some clones are missing from TCRdb's copy, which holds only in-frame ones; the method was immunoSEQ multiplex PCR. The top ten clones hold 8.6% of a sample with 180,000 or so clones, 76% of them seen once. The sample consisted of peripheral blood. These receptors all stem from a woman aged 45-65 years with active or convalescent COVID-19.

The chain uses TRBV28 and TRBJ1-5; 8 bases align to TRBD1. The J segment lost 1 base and the V segment lost 5 bases, leaving 7 bases of the junction unmatched. There are 16 residues in the CDR3. Germline V gene sequence: CDR1 MDHEN, CDR2 SYDVKM. For the CDR3, the DNA is TGTGCCAGCAGTCGGGGACAGGTCCACAGCAATCAGCCCCAGCATTTT. Translating gives CASSRGQVHSNQPQHF.

The V and J genes are TRBV4-2 and TRBJ1-2; 11 bases map to TRBD1. Germline lookup yields CDR1 LGHNA and CDR2 YNFKEQ. Losses at the gene ends were 3 bases for V and 4 bases for J; bases not matched to a gene: 4. The CDR3 sequence is 15 residues long. Here the CDR3 DNA reads TGTGCCAGCAGCCACGTCGGACAGGGGGCCTATGGCTACACCTTC. Translating it yields CASSHVGQGAYGYTF.

The chain uses TRBV19 and TRBJ1-1, with D possibly matching TRBD1 (5 bases). The germline CDR1 and CDR2 sequences are LNHDA and SQIVND (reference sequence). The CDR3 contains 14 residues. With 5 bases removed from V and 3 bases from J, the gap between germline ends came to 13 bases. For the CDR3, the DNA is TGTGCCAGTAGTCTCGATCGGGGGGACACTGAAGCTTTCTTT. This encodes CASSLDRGDTEAFF.

The gene calls are TRBV5-8 and TRBJ1-5, with D maybe TRBD1 (6 bases). Per germline, CDR1 SGHTS and CDR2 YDEGEE. The CDR3 is 15 residues long. Trimming took 4 bases from V and 0 from J, leaving 11 bases between them. The CDR3 protein is CASSRQGHSNQPQHF. CDR3 in DNA: TGTGCCAGCAGCCGGCAGGGGCATAGCAATCAGCCCCAGCATTTT.

In its sample, this clone was seen a few times. The genes are TRBV11-1 and TRBJ1-6, with TRBD1 as a possible D gene (6 bases). Trimming shortened V by 3 bases and J by 7 bases, and 13 bases separated the two germline ends. This CDR3 comprises 15 residues. Germline V lookup: CDR1 SGHAT, CDR2 FQDESV (reference sequence). Here the CDR3 DNA reads TGTGCCAGCAGCTTCCAGGGGAAAAGCAATTCACCCCTCCACTTT. The encoded protein is CASSFQGKSNSPLHF.

This clone appeared once. V is TRBV7-9 and J is TRBJ1-1, with D maybe TRBD1 (5 bases). The CDR3 is 14 residues long. V dropped 1 base and J dropped 6 bases, with 12 bases sitting between them. In germline, CDR1 is SEHNR, CDR2 FQNEAQ (reference sequence). DNA of the CDR3: TGTGCCAGCAGCTTAGGCGGGGGTCGGGCTGAAGCTTTCTTT. This sequence encodes CASSLGGGRAEAFF.

In its sample, this clone was seen a few times. The chain is built from TRBV10-3 and TRBJ1-3; D may be TRBD1 (5 bases). The CDR3 extends over 17 amino acids. CDR1 ENHRY and CDR2 SYGVKD come from the germline V gene. Trimming pared 3 bases from V and 7 bases from J, leaving 22 bases between. For the CDR3, the DNA is TGTGCCATCAGTGATTCTTCTGTGGGCAGCCGGGGGAACACCATATATTTT. Protein: CAISDSSVGSRGNTIYF.

The chain links TRBV18 to TRBJ1-2; D is ambiguous. The CDR3 is made up of 16 amino acids. The germline V and J ends were trimmed by 3 bases and 4 bases, with 18 bases remaining between them. Germline V gene data show CDR1 as KGHSH and CDR2 as LQKENI. CDR3 nucleotide sequence: TGTGCCAGCTCACCCGGACTGGCGGATTACCCCTATGGCTACACCTTC. Translating gives CASSPGLADYPYGYTF.